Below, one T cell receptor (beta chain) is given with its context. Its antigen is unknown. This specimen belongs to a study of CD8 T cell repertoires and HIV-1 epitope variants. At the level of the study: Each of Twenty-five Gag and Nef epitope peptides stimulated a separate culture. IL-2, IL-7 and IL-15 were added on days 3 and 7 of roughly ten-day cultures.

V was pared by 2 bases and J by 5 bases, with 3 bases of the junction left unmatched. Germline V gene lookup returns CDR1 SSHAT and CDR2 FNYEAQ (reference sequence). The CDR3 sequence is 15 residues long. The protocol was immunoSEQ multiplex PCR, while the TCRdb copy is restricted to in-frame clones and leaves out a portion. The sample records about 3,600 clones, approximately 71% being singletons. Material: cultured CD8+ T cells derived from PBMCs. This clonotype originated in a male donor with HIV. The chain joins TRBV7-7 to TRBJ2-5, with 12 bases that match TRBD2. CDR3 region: CASSLSTSGGETQYF. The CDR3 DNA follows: TGTGCCAGCAGCTTAAGTACTAGCGGGGGGGAGACCCAGTACTTC.